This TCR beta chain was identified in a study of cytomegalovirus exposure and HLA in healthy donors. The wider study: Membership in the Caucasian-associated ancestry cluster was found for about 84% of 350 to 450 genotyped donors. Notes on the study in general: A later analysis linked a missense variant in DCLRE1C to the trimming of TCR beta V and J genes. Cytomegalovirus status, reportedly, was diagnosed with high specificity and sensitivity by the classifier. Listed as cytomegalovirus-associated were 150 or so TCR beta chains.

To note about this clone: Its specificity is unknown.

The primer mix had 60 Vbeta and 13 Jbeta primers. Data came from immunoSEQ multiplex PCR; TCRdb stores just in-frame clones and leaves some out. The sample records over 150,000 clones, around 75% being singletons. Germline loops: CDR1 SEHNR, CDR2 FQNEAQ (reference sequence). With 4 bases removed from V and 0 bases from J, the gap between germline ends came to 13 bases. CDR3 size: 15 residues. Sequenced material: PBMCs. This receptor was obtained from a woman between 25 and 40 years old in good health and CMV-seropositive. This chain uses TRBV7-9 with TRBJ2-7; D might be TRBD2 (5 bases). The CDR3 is CASSSDSNYSYEQYF. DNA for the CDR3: TGTGCCAGCAGCTCGGACTCGAATTACTCCTACGAGCAGTACTTC.